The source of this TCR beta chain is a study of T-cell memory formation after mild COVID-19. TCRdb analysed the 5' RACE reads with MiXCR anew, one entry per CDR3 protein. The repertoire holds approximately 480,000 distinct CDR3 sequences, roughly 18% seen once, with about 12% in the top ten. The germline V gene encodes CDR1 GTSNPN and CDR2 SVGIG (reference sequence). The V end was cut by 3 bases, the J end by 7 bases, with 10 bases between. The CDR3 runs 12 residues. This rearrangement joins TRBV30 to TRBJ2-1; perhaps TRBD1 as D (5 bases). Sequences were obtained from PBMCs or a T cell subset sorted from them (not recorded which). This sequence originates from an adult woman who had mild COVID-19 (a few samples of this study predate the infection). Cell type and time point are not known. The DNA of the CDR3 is TGTGCCTGGAGCCCAGGGTTTAATGAGCAGTTCTTC. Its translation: CAWSPGFNEQFF.